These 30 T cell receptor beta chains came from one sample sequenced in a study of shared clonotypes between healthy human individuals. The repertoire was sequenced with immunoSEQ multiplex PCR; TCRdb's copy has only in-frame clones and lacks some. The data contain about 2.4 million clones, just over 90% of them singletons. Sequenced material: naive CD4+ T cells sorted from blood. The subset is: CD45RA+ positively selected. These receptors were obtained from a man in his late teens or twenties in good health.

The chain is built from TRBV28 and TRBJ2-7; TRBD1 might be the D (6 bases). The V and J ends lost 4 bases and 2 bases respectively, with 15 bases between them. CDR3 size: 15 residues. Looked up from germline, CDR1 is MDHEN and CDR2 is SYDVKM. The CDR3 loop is CASSSNRESTYEQYF. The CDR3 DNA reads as TGTGCCAGCAGTTCTAACAGGGAGTCGACCTACGAGCAGTACTTC.

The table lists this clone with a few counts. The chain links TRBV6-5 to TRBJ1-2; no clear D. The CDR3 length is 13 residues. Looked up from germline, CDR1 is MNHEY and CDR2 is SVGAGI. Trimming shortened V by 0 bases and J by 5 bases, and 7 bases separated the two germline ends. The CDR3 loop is CASSYSWDYGYTF. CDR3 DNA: TGTGCCAGCAGTTACTCATGGGATTATGGCTACACCTTC.

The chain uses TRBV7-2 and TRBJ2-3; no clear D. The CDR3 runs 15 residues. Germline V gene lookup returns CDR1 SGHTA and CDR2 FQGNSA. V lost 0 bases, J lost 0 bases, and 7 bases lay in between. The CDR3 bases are TGTGCCAGCAGCTTAGCGCAGGCTAGCACAGATACGCAGTATTTT. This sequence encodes CASSLAQASTDTQYF.

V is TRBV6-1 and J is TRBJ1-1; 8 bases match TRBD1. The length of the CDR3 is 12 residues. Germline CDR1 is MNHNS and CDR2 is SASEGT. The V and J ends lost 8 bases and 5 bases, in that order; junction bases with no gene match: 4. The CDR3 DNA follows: TGTGCCAGCGGACAGGGTTCGACTGAAGCTTTCTTT. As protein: CASGQGSTEAFF.

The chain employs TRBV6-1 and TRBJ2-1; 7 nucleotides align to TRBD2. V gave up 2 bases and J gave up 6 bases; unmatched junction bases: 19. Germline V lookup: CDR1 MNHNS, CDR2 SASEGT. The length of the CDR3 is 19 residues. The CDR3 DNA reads TGTGCCAGCAGTGAAAGATTTGGGCTAGCGGTCCTTCTGGGCAATGAGCAGTTCTTC. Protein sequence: CASSERFGLAVLLGNEQFF.

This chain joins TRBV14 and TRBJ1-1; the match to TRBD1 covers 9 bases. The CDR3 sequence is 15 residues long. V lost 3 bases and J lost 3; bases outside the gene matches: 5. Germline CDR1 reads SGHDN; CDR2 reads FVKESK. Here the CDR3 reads CASSHTGGWDTEAFF. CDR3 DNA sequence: TGTGCCAGCAGCCATACAGGGGGCTGGGACACTGAAGCTTTCTTT.

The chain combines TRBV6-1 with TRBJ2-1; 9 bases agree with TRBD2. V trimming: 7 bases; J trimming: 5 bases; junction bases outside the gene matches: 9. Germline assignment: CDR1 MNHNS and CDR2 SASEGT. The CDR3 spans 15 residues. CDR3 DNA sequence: TGTGCCAGCACCCTTATGGTAGCGGGGGACAATGAGCAGTTCTTC. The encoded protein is CASTLMVAGDNEQFF.

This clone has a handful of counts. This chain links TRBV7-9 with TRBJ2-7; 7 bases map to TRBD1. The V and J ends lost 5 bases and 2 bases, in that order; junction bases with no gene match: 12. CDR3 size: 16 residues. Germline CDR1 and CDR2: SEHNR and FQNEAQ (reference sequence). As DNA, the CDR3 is TGTGCCAGCAGCCAAGGAGCCGGGACAGAAGCCTACGAGCAGTACTTC. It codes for CASSQGAGTEAYEQYF. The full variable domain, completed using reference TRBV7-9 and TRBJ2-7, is DTGVSQNPRHKITKRGQNVTFRCDPISEHNRLYWYRQTLGQGPEFLTYFQNEAQLEKSRLLSDRFSAERPKGSFSTLEIQRTEQGDSAMYLCASSQGAGTEAYEQYFGPGTRLTVT.

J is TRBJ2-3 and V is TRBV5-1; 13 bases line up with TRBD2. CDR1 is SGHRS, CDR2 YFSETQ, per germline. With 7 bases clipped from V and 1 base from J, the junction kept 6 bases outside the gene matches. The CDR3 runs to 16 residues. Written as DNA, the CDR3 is TGCGCCAGCCGCGGGACTAGCGGGGCCGGCACAGATACGCAGTATTTT. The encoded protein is CASRGTSGAGTDTQYF. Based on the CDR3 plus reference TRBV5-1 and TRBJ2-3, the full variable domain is KAGVTQTPRYLIKTRGQQVTLSCSPISGHRSVSWYQQTPGQGLQFLFEYFSETQRNKGNFPGRFSGRQFSNSRSEMNVSTLELGDSALYLCASRGTSGAGTDTQYFGPGTRLTVL.

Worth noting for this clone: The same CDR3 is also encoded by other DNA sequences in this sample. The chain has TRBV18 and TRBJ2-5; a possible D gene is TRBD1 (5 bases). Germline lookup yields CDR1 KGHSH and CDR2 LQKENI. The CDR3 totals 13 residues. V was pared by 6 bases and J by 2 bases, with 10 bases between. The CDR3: CASSQGRQETQYF. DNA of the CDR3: TGTGCCAGCTCCCAGGGCCGGCAAGAGACCCAGTACTTC. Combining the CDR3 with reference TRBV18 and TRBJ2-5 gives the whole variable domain NAGVMQNPRHLVRRRGQEARLRCSPMKGHSHVYWYRQLPEEGLKFMVYLQKENIIDESGMPKERFSAEFPKEGPSILRIQQVVRGDSAAYFCASSQGRQETQYFGPGTRLLVL.

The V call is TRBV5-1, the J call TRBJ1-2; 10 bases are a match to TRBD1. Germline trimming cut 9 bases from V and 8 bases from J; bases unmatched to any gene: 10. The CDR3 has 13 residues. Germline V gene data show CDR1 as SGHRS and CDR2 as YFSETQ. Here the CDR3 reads CATSTGGEGGYTF. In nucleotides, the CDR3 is TGCGCCACCTCGACAGGGGGCGAGGGGGGCTACACCTTC.

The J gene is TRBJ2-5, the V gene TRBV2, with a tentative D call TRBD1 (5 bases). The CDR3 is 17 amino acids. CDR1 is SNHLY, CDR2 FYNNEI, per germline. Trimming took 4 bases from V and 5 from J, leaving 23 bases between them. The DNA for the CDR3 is TGTGCCAGCAGTGCCCGCCAGGGCGATCTGCCCAAGGAGACCCAGTACTTC. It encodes CASSARQGDLPKETQYF.

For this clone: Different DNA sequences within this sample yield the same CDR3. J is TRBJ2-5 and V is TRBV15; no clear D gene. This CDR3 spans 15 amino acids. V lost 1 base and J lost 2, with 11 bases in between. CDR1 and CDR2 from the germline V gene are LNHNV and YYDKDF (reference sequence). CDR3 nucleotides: TGTGCCACCAGCAGAGGGGGTGTAGGGCAAGAGACCCAGTACTTC. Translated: CATSRGGVGQETQYF.

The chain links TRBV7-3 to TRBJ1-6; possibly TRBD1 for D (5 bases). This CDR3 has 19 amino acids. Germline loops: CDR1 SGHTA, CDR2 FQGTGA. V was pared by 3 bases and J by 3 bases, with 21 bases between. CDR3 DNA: TGTGCCAGCAGCTTCAGGACACTAAGGTCGGTCTTCTATAATTCACCCCTCCACTTT. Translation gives CASSFRTLRSVFYNSPLHF. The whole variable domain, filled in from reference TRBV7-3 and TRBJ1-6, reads GAGVSQTPSNKVTEKGKYVELRCDPISGHTALYWYRQSLGQGPEFLIYFQGTGAADDSGLPNDRFFAVRPEGSVSTLKIQRTERGDSAVYLCASSFRTLRSVFYNSPLHFGNGTRLTVT.

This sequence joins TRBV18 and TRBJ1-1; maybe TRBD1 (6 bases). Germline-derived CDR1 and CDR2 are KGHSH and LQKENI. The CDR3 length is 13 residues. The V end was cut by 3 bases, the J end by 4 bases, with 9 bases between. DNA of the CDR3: TGTGCCAGCTCACCTGACAGGTCCACTGAAGCTTTCTTT. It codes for CASSPDRSTEAFF.

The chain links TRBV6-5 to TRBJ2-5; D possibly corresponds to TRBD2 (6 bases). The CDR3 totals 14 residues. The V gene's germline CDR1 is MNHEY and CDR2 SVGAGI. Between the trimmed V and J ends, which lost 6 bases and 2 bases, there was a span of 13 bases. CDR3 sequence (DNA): TGTGCCAGCAGGGCTTGGGGGGAGCAAGAGACCCAGTACTTC. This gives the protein CASRAWGEQETQYF.

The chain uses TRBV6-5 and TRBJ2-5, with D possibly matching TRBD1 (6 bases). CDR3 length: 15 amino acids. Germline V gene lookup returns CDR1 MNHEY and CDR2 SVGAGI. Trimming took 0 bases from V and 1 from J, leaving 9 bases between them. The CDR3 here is CASSYSWTAQETQYF. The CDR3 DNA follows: TGTGCCAGCAGTTACTCGTGGACAGCCCAAGAGACCCAGTACTTC.

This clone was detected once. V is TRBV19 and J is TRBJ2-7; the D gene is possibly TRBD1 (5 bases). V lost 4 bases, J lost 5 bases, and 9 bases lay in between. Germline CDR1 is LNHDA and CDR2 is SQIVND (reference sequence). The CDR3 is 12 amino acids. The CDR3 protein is CASSRGDHEQYF. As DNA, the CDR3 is TGTGCCAGTAGTAGGGGCGACCACGAGCAGTACTTC.

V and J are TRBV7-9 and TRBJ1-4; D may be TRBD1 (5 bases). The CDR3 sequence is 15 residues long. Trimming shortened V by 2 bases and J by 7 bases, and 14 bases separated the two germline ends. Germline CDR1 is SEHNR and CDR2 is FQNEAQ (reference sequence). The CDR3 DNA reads TGTGCCAGCAGCTTACCATCCGGGACCGTTGAAAAACTGTTTTTT. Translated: CASSLPSGTVEKLFF.

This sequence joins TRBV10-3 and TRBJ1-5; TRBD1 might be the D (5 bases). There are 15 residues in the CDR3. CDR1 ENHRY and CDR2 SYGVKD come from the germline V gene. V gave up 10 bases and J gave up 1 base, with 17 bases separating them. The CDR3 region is CASRRVRGSNQPQHF. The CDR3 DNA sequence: TGTGCCAGCAGGAGGGTAAGGGGAAGCAATCAGCCCCAGCATTTT.

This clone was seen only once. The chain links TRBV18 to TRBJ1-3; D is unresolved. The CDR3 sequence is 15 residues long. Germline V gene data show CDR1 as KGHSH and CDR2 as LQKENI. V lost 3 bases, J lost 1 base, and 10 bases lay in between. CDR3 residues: CASSPEIRSGNTIYF. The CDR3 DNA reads TGTGCCAGCTCACCCGAGATTAGGTCTGGAAACACCATATATTTT. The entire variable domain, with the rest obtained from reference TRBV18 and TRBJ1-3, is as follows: NAGVMQNPRHLVRRRGQEARLRCSPMKGHSHVYWYRQLPEEGLKFMVYLQKENIIDESGMPKERFSAEFPKEGPSILRIQQVVRGDSAAYFCASSPEIRSGNTIYFGEGSWLTVV.

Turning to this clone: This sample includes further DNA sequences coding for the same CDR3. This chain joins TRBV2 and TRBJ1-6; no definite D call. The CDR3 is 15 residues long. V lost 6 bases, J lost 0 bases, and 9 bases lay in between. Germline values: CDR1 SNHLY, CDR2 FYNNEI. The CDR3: CASSERSSYNSPLHF. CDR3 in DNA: TGTGCCAGCAGCGAAAGGAGCTCCTATAATTCACCCCTCCACTTT.

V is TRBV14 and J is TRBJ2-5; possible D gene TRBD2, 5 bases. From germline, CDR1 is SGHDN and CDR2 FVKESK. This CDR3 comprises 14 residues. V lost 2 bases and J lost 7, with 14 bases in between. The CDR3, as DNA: TGTGCCAGCAGCCAAACTAGTATGGTGTGGACCCAGTACTTC. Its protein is CASSQTSMVWTQYF.

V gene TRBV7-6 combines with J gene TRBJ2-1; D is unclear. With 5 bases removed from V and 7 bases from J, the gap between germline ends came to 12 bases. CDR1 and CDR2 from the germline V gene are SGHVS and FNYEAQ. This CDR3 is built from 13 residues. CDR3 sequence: CASSDLQGNEQFF. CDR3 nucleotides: TGTGCCAGCAGCGACCTCCAAGGGAATGAGCAGTTCTTC. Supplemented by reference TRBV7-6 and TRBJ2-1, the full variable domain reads GAGVSQSPRYKVTKRGQDVALRCDPISGHVSLYWYRQALGQGPEFLTYFNYEAQQDKSGLPNDRFSAERPEGSISTLTIQRTEQRDSAMYRCASSDLQGNEQFFGPGTRLTVL.

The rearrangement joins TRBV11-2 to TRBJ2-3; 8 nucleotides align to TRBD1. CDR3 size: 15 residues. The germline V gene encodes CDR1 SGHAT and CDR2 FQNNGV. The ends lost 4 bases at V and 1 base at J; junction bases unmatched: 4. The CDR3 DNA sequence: TGTGCCAGCAGCTACCAACAGGGGGGCACAGATACGCAGTATTTT. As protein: CASSYQQGGTDTQYF.

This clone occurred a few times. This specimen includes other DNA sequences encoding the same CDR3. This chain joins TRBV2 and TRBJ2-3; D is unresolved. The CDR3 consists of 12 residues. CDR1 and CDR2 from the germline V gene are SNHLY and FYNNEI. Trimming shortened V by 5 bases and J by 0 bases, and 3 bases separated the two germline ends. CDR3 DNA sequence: TGTGCCAGCAGTCGCAGCACAGATACGCAGTATTTT. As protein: CASSRSTDTQYF.

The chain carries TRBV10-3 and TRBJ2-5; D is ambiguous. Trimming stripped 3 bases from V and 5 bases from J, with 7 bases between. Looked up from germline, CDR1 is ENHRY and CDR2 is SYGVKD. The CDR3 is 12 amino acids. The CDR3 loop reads CAISDVSETQYF. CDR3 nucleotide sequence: TGTGCCATCAGTGATGTCTCCGAGACCCAGTACTTC.

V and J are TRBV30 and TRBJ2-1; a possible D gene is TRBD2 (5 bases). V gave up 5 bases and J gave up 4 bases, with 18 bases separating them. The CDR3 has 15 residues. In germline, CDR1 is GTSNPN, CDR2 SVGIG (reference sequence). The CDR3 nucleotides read TGTGCCTGGGGTCGAGAGGGAGTATCTTACAATGAGCAGTTCTTC. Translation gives CAWGREGVSYNEQFF.

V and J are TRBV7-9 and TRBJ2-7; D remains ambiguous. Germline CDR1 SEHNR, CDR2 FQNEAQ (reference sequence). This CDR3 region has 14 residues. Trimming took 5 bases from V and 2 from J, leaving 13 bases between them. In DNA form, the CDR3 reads TGTGCCAGCAGCGGTCAATTGGGGACCTACGAGCAGTACTTC. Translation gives CASSGQLGTYEQYF.

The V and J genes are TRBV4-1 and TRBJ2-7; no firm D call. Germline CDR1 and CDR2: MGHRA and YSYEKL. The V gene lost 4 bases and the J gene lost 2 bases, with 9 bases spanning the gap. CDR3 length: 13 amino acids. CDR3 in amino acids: CASSRRTAYEQYF. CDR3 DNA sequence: TGCGCCAGCAGCCGTAGGACGGCCTACGAGCAGTACTTC.